A selection of T cell receptor beta chains follows, all from one sample in a study of T-cell memory formation after mild COVID-19. Each CDR3 protein is one row after TCRdb ran MiXCR on the 5' RACE reads. The table lists about 350,000 distinct CDR3 sequences, about 13% of them singletons. The source material was PBMCs or a T cell subset sorted from them (not recorded which). These receptors were obtained from a man aged 18 to 30 who had mild COVID-19 (a few samples of this study predate the infection). Cell type and time point are not known. Both conserved end residues are part of each CDR3. Fields, in order: clone size, D gene, V gene, J gene, CDR3 DNA, CDR3 protein. A D gene is named only where the DNA matches it firmly. The size field is filled for only some rows; it gives once, few, many or a size class.

clone_size: .
d_call: .
v_call: TRBV5-1
j_call: TRBJ2-3
cdr3_nt: TGCGCCAGCAGTACGGGGATGGCCCCATCGGGCACAGATACGCAGTATTTT
cdr3_aa: CASSTGMAPSGTDTQYF

clone_size: few
d_call: TRBD1
v_call: TRBV7-2
j_call: TRBJ1-3
cdr3_nt: TGTGCCAGCAGCCCCCTGGGACAGGTCTCTGGAAACACCATATATTTT
cdr3_aa: CASSPLGQVSGNTIYF

clone_size: few
d_call: .
v_call: TRBV5-5
j_call: TRBJ1-2
cdr3_nt: TGTGCCAGCAGCTTGGTGGGGGGAGACAGAAATCAAGGCTACACCTTC
cdr3_aa: CASSLVGGDRNQGYTF

clone_size: .
d_call: TRBD2
v_call: TRBV20-1
j_call: TRBJ2-1
cdr3_nt: TGCAGTGCTAGGCCACTAGCGGGGGGCCTCTCCTACAATGAGCAGTTCTTC
cdr3_aa: CSARPLAGGLSYNEQFF

clone_size: .
d_call: .
v_call: TRBV12-5
j_call: TRBJ1-5
cdr3_nt: TGTGCTAGTGAGACATCCTTACAGGGATGCAATCAGCCCCAGCATTTT
cdr3_aa: CASETSLQGCNQPQHF

clone_size: .
d_call: TRBD1
v_call: TRBV7-2
j_call: TRBJ1-5
cdr3_nt: TGTGCCAGCAGCCCCCGACAGGGGCGTCAGCCCCAGCATTTT
cdr3_aa: CASSPRQGRQPQHF

clone_size: few
d_call: .
v_call: TRBV12-3/TRBV12-4
j_call: TRBJ1-5
cdr3_nt: TGTGCCAGCAGTTTAGGACCGACCCAACGCAATCAGCCCCAGCATTTT
cdr3_aa: CASSLGPTQRNQPQHF

clone_size: many
d_call: .
v_call: TRBV7-2
j_call: TRBJ1-2
cdr3_nt: TGTGCCAGCAGCTTAAGGAGACAGAACTATGGCTACACCTTC
cdr3_aa: CASSLRRQNYGYTF

clone_size: many
d_call: .
v_call: TRBV4-1
j_call: TRBJ2-2
cdr3_nt: TGCGCCAGCAGCGCGACGTCAAAAGGGGTCGGGGAGCTGTTTTTT
cdr3_aa: CASSATSKGVGELFF

clone_size: many
d_call: .
v_call: TRBV19
j_call: TRBJ2-7
cdr3_nt: TGTGCCAGTAGTCTCGACAGGACTACCTCCTCCTACGAGCAGTACTTC
cdr3_aa: CASSLDRTTSSYEQYF

clone_size: .
d_call: .
v_call: TRBV29-1
j_call: TRBJ1-5
cdr3_nt: TGCAGCGTTGCCGACGGCTGGCTAGGCAATCAGCCCCAGCATTTT
cdr3_aa: CSVADGWLGNQPQHF

clone_size: few
d_call: .
v_call: TRBV4-3
j_call: TRBJ2-1
cdr3_nt: TGCGCCAGCAGCCCCACAGGGAGATCGTACAATGAGCAGTTCTTC
cdr3_aa: CASSPTGRSYNEQFF

clone_size: .
d_call: .
v_call: TRBV3-1
j_call: TRBJ1-2
cdr3_nt: TGTGCCAGCAATCAACAGGGTATCCTTGGCTACACCTTC
cdr3_aa: CASNQQGILGYTF

clone_size: few
d_call: TRBD1
v_call: TRBV7-9
j_call: TRBJ1-5
cdr3_nt: TGTGCCAGCAGCTTTCTCAACCCGGACAGGGCCAATCAGCCCCAGCATTTT
cdr3_aa: CASSFLNPDRANQPQHF

clone_size: .
d_call: .
v_call: TRBV12-3/TRBV12-4
j_call: TRBJ2-2
cdr3_nt: TGTGCCAGCAGGGCCCCCGAGACAGCGAACACCGGGGAGCTGTTTTTT
cdr3_aa: CASRAPETANTGELFF

clone_size: few
d_call: .
v_call: TRBV12-3/TRBV12-4
j_call: TRBJ1-1
cdr3_nt: TGTGCCAGCAGCACCGGGATTCCTTACGCTGAAGCTTTCTTT
cdr3_aa: CASSTGIPYAEAFF

clone_size: .
d_call: .
v_call: TRBV27
j_call: TRBJ1-2
cdr3_nt: TGTGCCAGCAGTTTATCGATGACGGACAACTATGGCTACACCTTC
cdr3_aa: CASSLSMTDNYGYTF

clone_size: .
d_call: .
v_call: TRBV5-1
j_call: TRBJ1-1
cdr3_nt: TGCGCCAGCAGCTGGGGGGGGCGCACTGAAGCTTTCTTT
cdr3_aa: CASSWGGRTEAFF

clone_size: many
d_call: .
v_call: TRBV18
j_call: TRBJ1-1
cdr3_nt: TGTGCCAGCTCACCGCAGGTGAACACTGAAGCTTTCTTT
cdr3_aa: CASSPQVNTEAFF

clone_size: .
d_call: TRBD2
v_call: TRBV12-3/TRBV12-4
j_call: TRBJ2-3
cdr3_nt: TGTGCCAGCAGTTTCCTAGCGGGGCGCACAGATACGCAGTATTTT
cdr3_aa: CASSFLAGRTDTQYF

clone_size: .
d_call: .
v_call: TRBV7-8
j_call: TRBJ2-7
cdr3_nt: TGTGCCAGCAGCTTAGGCGGGGTAAGGACCCACGAGCAGTACTTC
cdr3_aa: CASSLGGVRTHEQYF

clone_size: few
d_call: .
v_call: TRBV25-1
j_call: TRBJ1-3
cdr3_nt: TGTGCCAGCAGTGAATCGGGGGCGGGAAACACCATATATTTT
cdr3_aa: CASSESGAGNTIYF

clone_size: few
d_call: TRBD2
v_call: TRBV4-2
j_call: TRBJ2-5
cdr3_nt: TGTGCCAGCAGCCAAGATGGATATAGCGGGGAGACCCAGTACTTC
cdr3_aa: CASSQDGYSGETQYF

clone_size: few
d_call: TRBD2
v_call: TRBV7-2
j_call: TRBJ2-3
cdr3_nt: TGTGCCAGCAGCTTAGTTAGGACTAGCGGGGGGTCTGATACGCAGTATTTT
cdr3_aa: CASSLVRTSGGSDTQYF

clone_size: few
d_call: .
v_call: TRBV7-2
j_call: TRBJ2-4
cdr3_nt: TGTGCCAGCAGCTCTGGTATAGCCAAAAACATTCAGTACTTC
cdr3_aa: CASSSGIAKNIQYF

clone_size: many
d_call: .
v_call: TRBV7-2
j_call: TRBJ1-2
cdr3_nt: TGTGCCAGCAGCTTCCGGGAATACTATGGCTACACCTTC
cdr3_aa: CASSFREYYGYTF

clone_size: few
d_call: TRBD1
v_call: TRBV15
j_call: TRBJ1-2
cdr3_nt: TGTGCCACCAGCACCGGGGACAGGGACTATGGCTACACCTTC
cdr3_aa: CATSTGDRDYGYTF